This is a list of T cell receptor beta chains from one sample in a study of spatial heterogeneity in lung cancer. A single record per CDR3 protein comes from TCRdb applying MiXCR to the 5' RACE reads. This sample has under 75,000 distinct CDR3 sequences, with around 9.3% found just once. The sample here was PBMCs, taken at follow-up. Receptors were obtained from a female donor with early-stage non-small cell lung cancer. Both conserved end residues are part of each CDR3. D genes are given only for firm matches. A row's size may be missing; if present it is once, few, many or a size class.

CDR3	DNA	J	size	D	V
CASSSAEGADTQYF	TGCGCCAGCAGCTCGGCGGAGGGGGCAGATACGCAGTATTTT	TRBJ2-3	many	.	TRBV5-1
CASSQLRTGKETQYF	TGCGCCAGCAGCCAACTCCGGACAGGGAAAGAGACCCAGTACTTC	TRBJ2-5	many	TRBD1	TRBV4-1
CSVVGGGQPQHF	TGCAGCGTTGTTGGGGGAGGGCAGCCCCAGCATTTT	TRBJ1-5	many	.	TRBV29-1
CATSEAGDRPEQFF	TGTGCCACCAGTGAAGCCGGGGACAGGCCGGAGCAGTTCTTC	TRBJ2-1	few	TRBD1	TRBV24-1
CASSQLGQGVLDEQFF	TGTGCCAGCAGCCAATTGGGACAGGGGGTTTTAGATGAGCAGTTCTTC	TRBJ2-1	many	TRBD1	TRBV7-9
CASSNTEAFF	TGTGCCAGCAGTAACACTGAAGCTTTCTTT	TRBJ1-1	few	.	TRBV6-1
CASSLYTGTGSNEQYF	TGTGCCAGCAGCTTATACACCGGGACAGGGAGCAACGAGCAGTACTTC	TRBJ2-7	many	TRBD1	TRBV7-9
CSASRDRGPEKLFF	TGCAGTGCAAGCCGGGACAGGGGGCCTGAAAAACTGTTTTTT	TRBJ1-4	many	TRBD1	TRBV20-1
CASSLAGSGAFGEQYF	TGTGCCAGCAGCTTGGCGGGTAGCGGGGCCTTCGGAGAGCAGTACTTC	TRBJ2-7	once	TRBD2	TRBV5-4
CASSLTSGRRNEQFF	TGTGCCAGCAGTTTGACTAGCGGGAGAAGGAATGAGCAGTTCTTC	TRBJ2-1	many	TRBD2	TRBV5-4
CASSNRDPGDTQYF	TGTGCCAGCAGCAACCGGGACCCCGGAGATACGCAGTATTTT	TRBJ2-3	many	.	TRBV7-9
CASSLDSHNEQFF	TGTGCCAGCAGCTTAGACAGTCACAATGAGCAGTTCTTC	TRBJ2-1	.	.	TRBV7-9
CASSPRTSGRTDTQYF	TGTGCCAGCAGCCCCAGGACTAGCGGGCGTACAGATACGCAGTATTTT	TRBJ2-3	many	TRBD2	TRBV7-8
CASSYTYQQETQYF	TGTGCCAGCAGTTACACGTACCAACAAGAGACCCAGTACTTC	TRBJ2-5	.	.	TRBV6-5
CASSQVLGDTQYF	TGTGCCAGCAGCCAAGTTTTGGGAGATACGCAGTATTTT	TRBJ2-3	.	.	TRBV14
CASIRAGTGWSYTQYF	TGTGCCAGCATAAGGGCCGGGACAGGGTGGTCATATACGCAGTATTTT	TRBJ2-3	many	TRBD1	TRBV6-1
CASGPGAAHDTQYF	TGTGCTAGTGGTCCGGGAGCAGCCCACGATACGCAGTATTTT	TRBJ2-3	many	.	TRBV12-5
CASSLGGANVLTF	TGTGCCAGCAGTCTAGGAGGGGCCAACGTCCTGACTTTC	TRBJ2-6	large	.	TRBV6-2/TRBV6-3
CASSSGGSSNQPQHF	TGTGCCAGCAGCTCAGGGGGCTCGAGCAATCAGCCCCAGCATTTT	TRBJ1-5	few	TRBD1	TRBV28
CASSLFRALGKTQYF	TGCGCCAGCAGCTTGTTCCGGGCCCTGGGGAAGACCCAGTACTTC	TRBJ2-5	.	.	TRBV5-1
CASSVVADRVGLGELFF	TGTGCCAGCAGCGTAGTGGCTGACAGGGTTGGACTCGGGGAGCTGTTTTTT	TRBJ2-2	.	TRBD1	TRBV9
CASRPGGSSYEQYF	TGTGCCAGCAGACCGGGAGGGAGCTCCTACGAGCAGTACTTC	TRBJ2-7	many	TRBD2	TRBV28
CASSIETEPTIAEQYF	TGTGCCAGTAGTATCGAGACAGAGCCTACGATTGCGGAGCAGTACTTC	TRBJ2-7	many	.	TRBV19
CASSTGVGREQYF	TGTGCCAGCAGTACAGGGGTAGGGCGCGAGCAGTACTTC	TRBJ2-7	many	TRBD1	TRBV2
CASTPQLAGYYEQYF	TGTGCCAGCACCCCCCAGCTAGCGGGCTACTACGAGCAGTACTTC	TRBJ2-7	many	TRBD2	TRBV7-9
CASSLAQFNEQFF	TGCGCCAGCAGCTTGGCCCAGTTTAATGAGCAGTTCTTC	TRBJ2-1	.	.	TRBV5-1
CASSDHRADTQYF	TGTGCCAGCAGCGACCACAGGGCAGATACGCAGTATTTT	TRBJ2-3	many	.	TRBV21-1
CASSLTDIYGYTF	TGTGCCAGCAGCCTGACAGACATCTATGGCTACACCTTC	TRBJ1-2	.	.	TRBV7-3
CASSILTAGELFF	TGTGCCAGTAGTATCCTGACGGCCGGGGAGCTGTTTTTT	TRBJ2-2	.	.	TRBV19
CASSIGTNSDEQFF	TGCGCCAGCAGCATCGGGACTAACTCCGATGAGCAGTTCTTC	TRBJ2-1	.	TRBD2	TRBV5-1
CASSRDRGLNNQPQHF	TGTGCCAGCAGCCGGGACAGGGGGTTGAACAATCAGCCCCAGCATTTT	TRBJ1-5	.	TRBD1	TRBV5-6
CASSPGGVGGYTF	TGCGCCAGCAGCCCTGGGGGTGTGGGTGGCTACACCTTC	TRBJ1-2	.	.	TRBV5-1
CASSYSMDRLAQETQYF	TGTGCCAGCAGTTACTCGATGGACCGGCTAGCCCAAGAGACCCAGTACTTC	TRBJ2-5	few	.	TRBV6-6
CASSPQPSTDTQYF	TGCGCCAGCAGCCCACAGCCTAGCACAGATACGCAGTATTTT	TRBJ2-3	.	.	TRBV5-1
CASSLGGVEEQFF	TGTGCCAGCAGTTTGGGGGGGGTTGAGGAGCAGTTCTTC	TRBJ2-1	.	TRBD2	TRBV12-3/TRBV12-4